This T cell receptor (beta chain) emerged from a study of T cells in localized non-small cell lung cancer. Overall study results and limits: It remains possible that heterogeneity exists, since only one tumor region was sequenced. When the top 100 tumor clones were examined, a median 57 of them also appeared in the adjacent lung, which was paired and uninvolved. Clonality peaked in uninvolved adjacent lung rather than tumor.

With 8 bases clipped from V and 4 bases from J, the junction kept 8 bases outside the gene matches. The CDR3 covers 15 residues. CDR1 and CDR2 (germline): MGHRA, YSYEKL. Note on this clone: Its target is unknown.

TCRdb's table, derived via immunoSEQ multiplex PCR, lists solely in-frame clones and lacks some. The table has approximately 23,000 clones, around 87% seen once. The genes are TRBV4-1 and TRBJ2-2, with 9 bases identical to TRBD2. This TCR came from a man between 40 and 70 years old with stage II lung adenocarcinoma. The specimen was PBMCs, collected before any cancer treatment. The CDR3 DNA follows: TGCGCCAGCCGTCTGACTAGCGGAATCACCGGGGAGCTGTTTTTT. It specifies CASRLTSGITGELFF.